What follows are 11 T cell receptor beta chains derived from one specimen sequenced in a study of blood T cell repertoires in COVID-19. Data came from immunoSEQ multiplex PCR; TCRdb stores just in-frame clones and leaves some out. The sample lists more than 150,000 clones; less than 80% were seen once. The specimen sequenced was peripheral blood. These receptors came from a middle-aged man who had recovered from COVID-19.

The chain has TRBV7-6 and TRBJ2-7, with 14 nucleotides matching TRBD2. The CDR3 spans 14 residues. Germline V gene sequence: CDR1 SGHVS, CDR2 FNYEAQ. The ends lost 5 bases at V and 8 bases at J; junction bases unmatched: 5. The CDR3 loop is CASSPGLAGAKQYF. The DNA for the CDR3 is TGTGCCAGCAGCCCGGGACTAGCGGGAGCTAAGCAGTACTTC.

This clone has a single count. This chain links TRBV10-2 with TRBJ2-3; the match to TRBD2 covers 7 bases. This CDR3 comprises 16 residues. Per the germline V gene, CDR1 is WSHSY and CDR2 is SAAADI. Germline trimming cut 6 bases from V and 3 bases from J; bases unmatched to any gene: 12. CDR3 sequence (DNA): TGCGCCAGCAGAGATCAAATGACTAGCTCTACAGATACGCAGTATTTT. Residues: CASRDQMTSSTDTQYF.

The CDR3 spells CAISGQLAGSYEQYF. DNA of the CDR3: TGTGCCATCAGTGGGCAACTAGCGGGATCCTACGAGCAGTACTTC. This chain joins TRBV10-3 and TRBJ2-7; 10 bases match TRBD2. V was pared by 4 bases and J by 1 base, with 4 bases of the junction left unmatched. CDR3 size: 15 residues. Germline CDR1 ENHRY, CDR2 SYGVKD.

This chain uses TRBV6-6 with TRBJ2-3; a possible D gene is TRBD1 (6 bases). CDR3 length equals 15 residues. Germline V lookup: CDR1 MNHNY, CDR2 SVGAGI (reference sequence). The V and J ends lost 7 bases and 6 bases respectively, with 20 bases between them. The CDR3 region has the DNA TGTGCCAGCACCAAAGACAGGTCCAATGGGGATACGCAGTATTTT. Protein: CASTKDRSNGDTQYF.

The rearrangement joins TRBV29-1 to TRBJ2-1; 10 nucleotides align to TRBD2. The CDR3 length is 14 residues. With V trimmed by 7 bases and J by 3 bases, 6 bases remained unmatched. Per the germline V gene, CDR1 is SQVTM and CDR2 is ANQGSEA. CDR3 protein: CSGITSGNYNEQFF. DNA for the CDR3: TGCAGCGGGATTACTAGCGGGAACTACAATGAGCAGTTCTTC.

The genes are TRBV28 and TRBJ2-7; TRBD2 aligns across 7 bases. The trim removed 6 bases at V and 3 bases at J, leaving 11 bases unmatched. CDR1 is MDHEN, CDR2 SYDVKM, per germline. The CDR3 is made up of 15 amino acids. This chain's CDR3 is CASRQLKASGYEQYF. In DNA, the CDR3 is TGTGCCAGCAGACAGCTTAAGGCTAGCGGCTACGAGCAGTACTTC.

The rearrangement links TRBV9 to TRBJ2-6, with TRBD2 matching 11 bases. Germline V gene data show CDR1 as SGDLS and CDR2 as YYNGEE. The CDR3 sequence is 19 residues long. The J segment lost 3 bases and the V segment lost 2 bases, leaving 10 bases of the junction unmatched. DNA of the CDR3: TGTGCCAGCAGCGTGTTACTAGCGGGAGTTTCTCATGGGGCCAACGTCCTGACTTTC. Its protein product is CASSVLLAGVSHGANVLTF.

The chain combines TRBV25-1 with TRBJ1-6, with D perhaps TRBD1 (5 bases). The CDR3 has 15 residues. V was shortened by 0 bases and J by 4 bases, with 7 bases between the two germline ends. Germline V CDR1 and CDR2: MGHDK, SYGVNS. CDR3 amino acids: CASSEYDSYNSPLHF. CDR3 nucleotide sequence: TGTGCCAGCAGTGAATATGACAGTTATAATTCACCCCTCCACTTT.

The genes are TRBV5-6 and TRBJ2-7, with D unresolved. Trimming stripped 2 bases from V and 7 bases from J, with 16 bases between. The CDR3 runs to 14 residues. Germline CDR1 and CDR2: SGHDT and YYEEEE. The CDR3 nucleotides read TGTGCCAGCAGCTTTACTGCCCAAGTGACAGAGCAGTACTTC. It is translated as CASSFTAQVTEQYF.

This clone was detected only a few times. This chain connects TRBV7-2 to TRBJ2-7, with TRBD1 as a possible D gene (6 bases). Germline V gives CDR1 SGHTA, CDR2 FQGNSA. The CDR3 consists of 13 residues. Trimming left V 8 bases short and J 2 bases short, with 13 bases between. The chain's CDR3 is CASRPGVAYEQYF. The CDR3 bases are TGTGCCAGCCGACCAGGGGTGGCCTACGAGCAGTACTTC.

The chain couples TRBV10-3 to TRBJ2-7, with no clear D. With 6 bases removed from V and 1 base from J, the gap between germline ends came to 10 bases. Germline CDR1 ENHRY, CDR2 SYGVKD. The CDR3 sequence is 13 residues long. The CDR3 coding sequence is TGTGCCATCAGAGCCGATGATTCCTACGAGCAGTACTTC. This translates into CAIRADDSYEQYF.